This TCR beta chain was identified in a study of cytomegalovirus exposure and HLA in healthy donors (dated 2017 in TCRdb). Study-level background: In an earlier analysis of about 560 of the donors, around 290 Gb of sequence data and approximately 120 million unique TCR beta sequences from roughly 200 million T cells were reported. Along with the approximately 700-subject first cohort, a separate validation cohort of about 110 different subjects was used. To predict cytomegalovirus infection status, the study brought together high-throughput TCR immunosequencing, statistical association of individual TCRs with disease status, and machine learning. All discovery cohort repertoires had been generated using a single sequencing platform. A later analysis re-examined previously published TCR beta repertoires from roughly 650 donors and added high-resolution HLA genotyping to investigate patterns of TCR occurrence. Of the approximately 400 genotyped donors, approximately 80% fell in the genetic ancestry cluster associated with self-reported Caucasian donors. An early release that covered several hundred HLA-typed donors contained approximately 300 gigabases of sequencing data and around 85 million unique TCR sequences. Several DR-DQ haplotypes were treated as single units for association and clustering because of strong linkage in the cohort. In a later genetic analysis, genome-wide SNP genotypes for 398 of the 666 donors were used, and that subset was treated as a discovery cohort. The study used immunosequencing to profile the T cell repertoires of 600 to 850 subjects and linked those repertoires to cytomegalovirus serostatus. On average, 235,054 unique TCR beta nucleotide sequences were sequenced per donor among several hundred genotyped donors of the cohort, with roughly 18% of those sequences being non-productive. Class I and class II HLA loci were covered by the typing at four-digit resolution. In the later analysis, no new phenotypic data were used to find candidate immune exposures; instead, reliance was placed on TCR beta sequences and their occurrence across donors. Donor age, sex, ethnicity and CMV serostatus were collected together with the repertoire data. An earlier analysis of around 580 of the donors used high-throughput TCR beta sequencing to judge whether each TCR beta V gene segment behaved as functional or pseudogenic. The number of typed donors differed by locus: about 620-640 for A, B, C, DRB1 and DQB1; 522 for DQA1; 606 for DPA1; and roughly 470 for DPB1. The study aimed to test whether signatures of past pathogen exposure could be identified by cataloging public T cell receptors. What the work shows at the level of the full study, not this receptor alone: In both the original and validation cohorts, the classifier was reported to diagnose cytomegalovirus status with high specificity and sensitivity. Because HLA typing was unavailable for some donors at each locus, only the typed subset was used in association tests. A further reported finding was that TCR beta sequences accurately predicted the HLA-A and HLA-B alleles for most subjects in the first cohort. Only TCR beta chains were sequenced in this cohort, and the absence of alpha or paired-chain data limited detectable features. For the cohort, immune exposure information was limited to CMV serostatus. A later genetic analysis reported fewer N-insertions in productive TCRs among donors in an Asian-associated ancestry cluster than the roughly 700-donor mean. In a later analysis, TCR association rates were found to vary across HLA loci, with the most associated TCRs seen for DRB1 alleles and the fewest for HLA-C alleles. An association between a missense DCLRE1C variant and V-gene and J-gene trimming of TCR beta chains was found in a later genetic analysis and replicated in an independent cohort. The authors suggested that the approach could potentially be generalized to other disease states and immunological phenotypes. Linkage disequilibrium might explain the correlated functional status among segregating V segments, but an unknown experimental factor could not be ruled out. A later analysis associated about 16,000 TCR beta sequences with specific HLA alleles at a false discovery rate of 0.05. Because counts were too low, under 20 rarely observed V segments, including chromosome 9 orphons, were left out of the earlier analysis of 500 to 750 of the donors. A cluster of highly shared sequence variants was judged likely to represent a technical artifact of the sequencing pipeline. In an earlier analysis of approximately 590 of the donors, most TCR beta V segments appeared in productive rearrangements about 87% or about 30% of the time, broadly matching IMGT annotations. A total of 150 to 200 TCR beta chains were listed by the study as associated with cytomegalovirus. Three of the identified cytomegalovirus-associated TCR beta chains were confirmed in vitro to be specific for cytomegalovirus antigens. Because the 87-base-pair reads could not distinguish some IMGT-functional V segments, including TRBV6-2 and TRBV6-3, those segments were excluded. According to a later analysis, parvovirus B19, influenza, CMV and Epstein-Barr virus appeared linked to several top co-occurrence clusters. While some public TCRs were present in many individuals, most TCR sequences turned up only very rarely across donors. Strong co-occurrence of HLA alleles, especially DR and DQ, made assigning TCR associations to individual alleles difficult. Sequencing depth was assumed to be roughly uniform across donors in the presence/absence analyses, though that assumption may not hold. In a later analysis, most CMV-associated TCR beta chains were found to appear HLA-restricted, with HLA associations seemingly driven largely by CMV exposure. In a later analysis, HLA-associated TCR beta chains were found to be more clonally expanded and to have lower generation probabilities than equally common non-associated chains.

The cysteine opens and the phenylalanine closes a CDR3 of 16 amino acids. The retained sequence is limited to the CDR3, 48 bases, with the frame set at the first base. Reading the germline V gene gives CDR1 MNHNS and CDR2 SASEGT. A distance of 19 bases separates the germline ends of V and J, which lose 4 bases and 4 bases respectively. The cohort comprised fewer than 750 healthy bone marrow donors. At the time of sampling, every cohort member was nominally healthy, though immune exposures that went unrecorded were likely present. Of the 690 or so cohort members, around 280 had positive CMV serostatus and fewer than 400 had negative CMV serostatus, and CMV serostatus was not recorded for the donor. Every donor gave a peripheral blood sample, and the peripheral blood mononuclear cells from that sample were used for TCR beta sequencing. The Qiagen DNeasy Blood Extraction Kit was used to extract genomic DNA from the blood cell samples.

The method behind the library was the immunoSEQ multiplex PCR assay. The multiplex PCR relied on a mix of 60 forward primers for TCR Vbeta segments and 13 reverse primers for TCR Jbeta segments. The CDR3 region of rearranged TCR beta genes was amplified from genomic DNA with a multiplex PCR assay. The amplified TCR beta libraries were sequenced on the Illumina HiSeq System as 87-base-pair reads. The original pipeline was this. A later analysis tallied approximately 87 million unique TCR beta chains across the approximately 670 repertoires, and about 10 million of those chains were shared by two or more donors. To remove PCR and sequencing errors, raw reads were error-corrected and collapsed into unique sequences using a nearest-neighbor algorithm that merged closely related sequences. Alignment of CDR3 sequences to IMGT reference sequences was used to assign V, D and J gene segments. For a sequence to be retained, a match of at least six nucleotides was required to both a V gene segment and a J gene segment. A rearrangement was called productive if the CDR3 had no stop codons and remained in frame with V and J, and every other rearrangement was called non-productive. Following IMGT convention, CDR3 was defined as the stretch from the second conserved V-encoded cysteine to the conserved J-encoded phenylalanine. In an earlier analysis of around 540 of the donors, sequences lacking an unambiguous match to a single V gene segment were excluded. In an earlier analysis of approximately 500 of the donors, a V segment was called functional when productive rearrangements were above 56.7%, and segregating when the standard deviation between donors exceeded 5%. A statistical classification framework was developed to diagnose cytomegalovirus status using the catalog of TCR beta chain sequences. V and J gene assignment, in a later analysis, came from comparing TCR nucleotide sequences with IMGT/GENE-DB human TR gene sequences. In a later analysis, CDR3 sequences and most-parsimonious VDJ recombination scenarios were assigned using the TCRdist pipeline. In a later analysis, every TCR beta chain was defined by the combination of its CDR3 amino acid sequence and its V-gene family, and reads without a unique V-gene family were dropped. A later analysis removed several hundred highly shared, low-generation-probability nucleotide sequences to deal with suspected cross-contamination and a sequencing artifact. In a later analysis, a clonal expansion index for each public chain was calculated from normalized within-repertoire ranks of inferred template counts. In a later analysis, generation probabilities were computed with a VDJ recombination model fitted to out-of-frame rearrangements, and the resulting probabilities were checked against IGoR. A later analysis scored TCR-TCR, TCR-HLA and TCR-CMV co-occurrence with hypergeometric tests, applying a repertoire-size bias correction to TCR pairs. False discovery rates were estimated in a later analysis by permuting HLA or CMV assignments 20 times. In a later analysis, co-occurring TCRs were grouped using DBSCAN, with TCRdist sequence similarity added in when clustering inside HLA-allele-positive subsets. For co-occurrence clustering, repertoires with fewer than 30,000 or more than 120,000 public chains were excluded, along with five or six repertoires with anomalous nucleotide sharing. This is the immuneACCESS table as TCRdb keeps it, with only in-frame sequences that have V and J called. A part of the clones is gone; compared with another copy, unresolved V genes explain less than half, and the rest is unexplained. D and trimming were read from the DNA, whereas the V and J calls and clone size are those reported in that table. The sample table shows approximately 70,000 clones, and around 69% are seen once. The ten largest account for roughly 11% of the sample.

A word on this clone: This clone's antigen is unknown. No much larger clone exists at a distance of one base, and base qualities are not known.

The chain couples TRBV6-1 to TRBJ1-2; a tentative D call is TRBD1 (5 bases match). The TCR comes from a human donor in good health. The sequencing sample was made of PBMCs. The nucleotides read TGTGCCAGCAGTGCCAGGGCGCGGATGAGTGGCTATGGCTACACCTTC. Its amino acids are CASSARARMSGYGYTF.